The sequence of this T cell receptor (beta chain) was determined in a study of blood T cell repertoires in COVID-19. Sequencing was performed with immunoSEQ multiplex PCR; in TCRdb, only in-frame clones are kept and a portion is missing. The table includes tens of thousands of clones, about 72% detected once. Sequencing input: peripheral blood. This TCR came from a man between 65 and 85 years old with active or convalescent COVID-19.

The CDR3 is CATSDPNSGNTIYF. The CDR3 bases are TGTGCCACCAGTGACCCCAACTCTGGAAACACCATATATTTT. The chain links TRBV24-1 to TRBJ1-3; D call uncertain. V was trimmed by 4 bases and J by 0 bases, leaving 6 bases between them. Germline V gene lookup returns CDR1 KGHDR and CDR2 SFDVKD. This CDR3 has 14 residues.